This section outlines one T cell receptor (beta chain) sequence together with its context. Its target is not known. This entry is derived from a study of cytomegalovirus exposure and HLA in healthy donors. Overall study context: In terms of ancestry, the Caucasian-associated cluster contained about 81% of the roughly 360 genotyped donors.

Study observations and caveats: For most TCR beta V segments, an earlier analysis put the productive rate at about 87% or about 30% of the time.

Primers included in the PCR were 60 Vbeta and 13 Jbeta primers. TCRdb's copy holds only in-frame clones and misses some; the assay was immunoSEQ multiplex PCR. Of approximately 210,000 clones in the sample, about 76% were seen once. The CDR3 is 17 amino acids. The ends were cut back, 5 bases at V and 5 bases at J, with 24 bases in the middle. Germline V CDR1 and CDR2: SEHNR, FQNEAQ (reference sequence). V usage is TRBV7-9 and J usage is TRBJ1-2; D gene unclear. What was sequenced was PBMCs. This TCR came from a male donor in good health and CMV-seropositive. The CDR3 DNA follows: TGTGCCAGCAGCCCTCCCCCCCGGGTTCCAATTCTATATGGCTACACCTTC. Amino acid sequence: CASSPPPRVPILYGYTF. Full variable domain (missing parts from reference TRBV7-9 and TRBJ1-2): DTGVSQNPRHKITKRGQNVTFRCDPISEHNRLYWYRQTLGQGPEFLTYFQNEAQLEKSRLLSDRFSAERPKGSFSTLEIQRTEQGDSAMYLCASSPPPRVPILYGYTFGSGTRLTVV.